Below, 30 T cell receptor beta chains from the same sample are listed, as sequenced in a study of PD-1 blockade in classical Hodgkin lymphoma. Stated time point: cycle 4 day 1 (C4D1), after 5 to 7 weeks of nivolumab. Exposure to brentuximab vedotin varied, and each patient had relapsed following autologous stem cell transplantation. Here immunoSEQ multiplex PCR was the method, and the copy in TCRdb shows in-frame clones only, minus some. The table includes 31,000 or so clones, about four fifths detected once. The material was peripheral blood mononuclear cells (PBMCs), obtained before the fourth cycle of nivolumab. These TCRs come from a human donor with classical Hodgkin lymphoma.

The CDR3 here is CASSPANTGELFF. Here the CDR3 DNA reads TGTGCCAGCAGCCCAGCAAACACCGGGGAGCTGTTTTTT. V and J are TRBV7-8 and TRBJ2-2; D remains unclear. There are 13 residues in the CDR3. V lost 5 bases, J lost 2 bases, and 6 bases lay in between. Germline V gene data show CDR1 as SGHVS and CDR2 as FQNEAQ.

This rearrangement joins TRBV4-1 to TRBJ1-1; no reliable D call. CDR1 MGHRA and CDR2 YSYEKL come from the germline V gene. V lost 8 bases to trimming and J lost 4 bases, with 8 bases between them. This CDR3 has 11 residues. DNA of the CDR3: TGCGCCAGCGTGGGGAGCACTGAAGCTTTCTTT. This gives the protein CASVGSTEAFF.

The chain links TRBV7-2 to TRBJ2-5, with D unresolved. This CDR3 spans 11 amino acids. The V and J ends lost 1 base and 7 bases respectively, with 4 bases between them. Germline V CDR1 and CDR2: SGHTA, FQGNSA. The DNA of the CDR3 is TGTGCCAGCAGCTTAGTGTGGACCCAGTACTTC. Protein product: CASSLVWTQYF. The full variable domain, its missing parts supplied by reference TRBV7-2 and TRBJ2-5, is GAGVSQSPSNKVTEKGKDVELRCDPISGHTALYWYRQSLGQGLEFLIYFQGNSAPDKSGLPSDRFSAERTGGSVSTLTIQRTQQEDSAVYLCASSLVWTQYFGPGTRLLVL.

This chain links TRBV2 with TRBJ2-2, with TRBD2 as a possible D gene (5 bases). This CDR3 spans 13 amino acids. V lost 4 bases and J 5 bases, leaving 8 bases between the germline ends. The germline gives CDR1 SNHLY, CDR2 FYNNEI. In DNA, the CDR3 is TGTGCCAGCAGTGTTCGGGGTACCGGGGAGCTGTTTTTT. This sequence encodes CASSVRGTGELFF. The full variable domain, rest sourced from reference TRBV2 and TRBJ2-2, is EPEVTQTPSHQVTQMGQEVILRCVPISNHLYFYWYRQILGQKVEFLVSFYNNEISEKSEIFDDQFSVERPDGSNFTLKIRSTKLEDSAMYFCASSVRGTGELFFGEGSRLTVL.

This clone turned up a few times. The chain uses TRBV10-3 and TRBJ2-7, with D uncertain. Trimming removed 7 bases from V and 1 base from J, with 14 bases in between. The germline CDR1 and CDR2 sequences are ENHRY and SYGVKD. CDR3 length: 14 residues. The CDR3 DNA reads as TGTGCCATCAAGCAGGAAGCTTCTTCCTACGAGCAGTACGTC. Its protein product is CAIKQEASSYEQYV.

The chain joins TRBV5-1 to TRBJ1-1; 11 bases agree with TRBD1. The CDR3 loop spans 16 amino acids. The V gene end was trimmed by 4 bases and the J gene end by 0 bases; junction bases not matched to a gene: 5. Germline assignment: CDR1 SGHRS and CDR2 YFSETQ. CDR3 region: CASSARTGGMNTEAFF. The CDR3 bases are TGCGCCAGCAGCGCTAGGACAGGGGGCATGAACACTGAAGCTTTCTTT.

CDR3 sequence reads: CAWSHPSDRNYGYTF. For the CDR3, the DNA is TGTGCCTGGAGCCACCCCTCGGACAGGAACTATGGCTACACCTTC. This rearrangement joins TRBV30 to TRBJ1-2; TRBD1 matches at 7 bases. There are 15 residues in the CDR3. Germline lookup yields CDR1 GTSNPN and CDR2 SVGIG (reference sequence). J lost 2 bases, V lost 3 bases, and 9 bases had no gene match.

The V call is TRBV7-2, the J call TRBJ2-5; D remains unclear. Germline CDR1 SGHTA, CDR2 FQGNSA. This CDR3 is 14 amino acids long. V shed 1 base and J shed 3 bases, with 9 bases lying between them. In nucleotides, the CDR3 is TGTGCCAGCAGCTTAGGATCTGCGAAAGAGACCCAGTACTTC. Encoded protein: CASSLGSAKETQYF. Full variable domain (rest looked up from reference TRBV7-2 and TRBJ2-5): GAGVSQSPSNKVTEKGKDVELRCDPISGHTALYWYRQSLGQGLEFLIYFQGNSAPDKSGLPSDRFSAERTGGSVSTLTIQRTQQEDSAVYLCASSLGSAKETQYFGPGTRLLVL.

This clone has a single count. J is TRBJ2-5 and V is TRBV6-5; 8 bases match TRBD1. Trimming removed 6 bases from V and 5 bases from J; junction bases left unmatched: 5. Germline V CDR1 and CDR2: MNHEY, SVGAGI. This CDR3 comprises 13 residues. CDR3 nucleotides: TGTGCCAGCAGCAACAGGGGGGCGGAGACCCAGTACTTC. Its protein product is CASSNRGAETQYF.

This clone was seen only a few times. This chain uses TRBV27 with TRBJ1-5, with a weak D call TRBD1 (5 bases). Between the trimmed V and J ends, which lost 1 base and 5 bases, there was a span of 6 bases. The CDR3 has 13 amino acids. Germline V CDR1 and CDR2: MNHEY, SMNVEV (reference sequence). CDR3 residues: CASSLWGDQPQHF. Here the CDR3 DNA reads TGTGCCAGCAGTTTATGGGGGGATCAGCCCCAGCATTTT.

J is TRBJ1-2 and V is TRBV7-9; 7 nucleotides align to TRBD1. From germline, CDR1 is SEHNR and CDR2 FQNEAQ (reference sequence). The CDR3 totals 15 residues. The V and J ends lost 4 bases and 4 bases, in that order; junction bases with no gene match: 9. CDR3 protein: CASSSTGDVPYGYTF. The CDR3 coding sequence is TGTGCCAGCAGCTCCACAGGGGATGTTCCCTATGGCTACACCTTC.

This clone appeared a few times. This chain links TRBV7-9 with TRBJ1-4, with 7 bases matching TRBD1. CDR1 is SEHNR, CDR2 FQNEAQ, per germline (reference sequence). The trim removed 3 bases at V and 8 bases at J, leaving 3 bases unmatched. There are 13 residues in the CDR3. CDR3 DNA sequence: TGTGCCAGCAGCTTGGCAGGGGGAGAAAAACTGTTTTTT. Translation: CASSLAGGEKLFF.

The rearrangement uses TRBV5-6 and TRBJ2-7; D is possibly TRBD1 or TRBD2 (5 bases each). V lost 4 bases to trimming and J lost 6 bases, with 14 bases between them. This CDR3 spans 13 amino acids. Germline V gives CDR1 SGHDT, CDR2 YYEEEE. CDR3 sequence: CASSLVGAREQYF. The DNA of the CDR3 is TGTGCCAGCAGCCTCGTCGGGGCCCGCGAGCAGTACTTC.

A few counts support this clone. The gene calls are TRBV6-6 and TRBJ1-2; TRBD1 aligns across 7 bases. From germline, CDR1 is MNHNY and CDR2 SVGAGI (reference sequence). V trimming: 2 bases; J trimming: 7 bases; junction bases outside the gene matches: 13. The CDR3 spans 16 residues. The CDR3 spells CASSYPGGRGQGGYTF. For the CDR3, the DNA is TGTGCCAGCAGTTACCCTGGGGGTAGGGGGCAGGGTGGCTACACCTTC.

The chain has TRBV6-5 and TRBJ2-7; D may be TRBD1 (6 bases). The V end was cut by 2 bases, the J end by 2 bases, with 10 bases between. In germline, CDR1 is MNHEY, CDR2 SVGAGI. This CDR3 has 14 residues. The CDR3 here is CASSYGGQAYEQYF. The CDR3 DNA sequence: TGTGCCAGCAGTTACGGGGGACAAGCCTACGAGCAGTACTTC.

The genes are TRBV27 and TRBJ1-5; D is undetermined. The CDR3 is 14 residues long. V was shortened by 5 bases and J by 0 bases, with 8 bases between the two germline ends. Looked up from germline, CDR1 is MNHEY and CDR2 is SMNVEV (reference sequence). The CDR3 bases are TGTGCCAGCAGTCCCTCATATAGCAATCAGCCCCAGCATTTT. Translation: CASSPSYSNQPQHF.

CDR3 sequence (DNA): TGTGCCAGCAGCTCAGGGTGGGGGCAGTTCTTC. As protein: CASSSGWGQFF. The V gene is TRBV6-6, the J gene TRBJ2-1; TRBD1 is a possible D gene (5 bases). Between the trimmed V and J ends, which lost 6 bases and 12 bases, there was a span of 12 bases. The CDR3 covers 11 residues. The germline gives CDR1 MNHNY, CDR2 SVGAGI (reference sequence).

This clone has more than one count but fewer than ten. V is TRBV10-3 and J is TRBJ1-5; tentative D call: TRBD1 (6 bases). CDR1 and CDR2 from the germline V gene are ENHRY and SYGVKD. V lost 10 bases, J lost 3 bases, and 13 bases lay in between. The CDR3 totals 13 residues. The chain's CDR3 is CATQGIANQPQHF. The CDR3 nucleotides read TGTGCCACTCAGGGGATCGCCAATCAGCCCCAGCATTTT.

This clone was counted a single time. The gene calls are TRBV5-1 and TRBJ1-2; tentative D call: TRBD1 (5 bases). CDR1 is SGHRS and CDR2 is YFSETQ in the germline V gene. This CDR3 comprises 13 residues. The germline V and J ends were trimmed by 1 base and 7 bases, with 11 bases remaining between them. This chain's CDR3 is CASSLSGVGGYTF. CDR3 nucleotide sequence: TGCGCCAGCAGCTTGTCGGGGGTTGGTGGCTACACCTTC.

The chain has TRBV5-1 and TRBJ2-1; D tentatively reads TRBD1 or TRBD2 (5 bases each). Germline V gene data show CDR1 as SGHRS and CDR2 as YFSETQ. The CDR3 contains 13 residues. Trimming removed 4 bases at V and 6 bases at J, with 11 bases between. The CDR3 loop reads CASSQGRTNEQFF. CDR3 in DNA: TGCGCCAGCAGCCAGGGACGGACCAATGAGCAGTTCTTC.

This rearrangement joins TRBV4-2 to TRBJ1-1; the D is unclear. The length of the CDR3 is 12 residues. Germline assignment: CDR1 LGHNA and CDR2 YNFKEQ. Trimming shortened V by 2 bases and J by 10 bases, and 11 bases separated the two germline ends. The CDR3, as DNA: TGTGCCAGCAGCCAATCAGCGCTAGGAGCTTTCTTT. Protein sequence: CASSQSALGAFF.

In this sample, this clone turned up a few times. V gene TRBV7-3 combines with J gene TRBJ1-1; D is perhaps TRBD1 (6 bases). There are 13 residues in the CDR3. Germline V gene lookup returns CDR1 SGHTA and CDR2 FQGTGA. The V end was cut by 5 bases, the J end by 1 base, with 8 bases between. DNA for the CDR3: TGTGCCAGCAGCCAGGACAGGAACACTGAAGCTTTCTTT. It encodes CASSQDRNTEAFF. Full variable domain (outside the CDR3, taken from reference TRBV7-3 and TRBJ1-1): GAGVSQTPSNKVTEKGKYVELRCDPISGHTALYWYRQSLGQGPEFLIYFQGTGAADDSGLPNDRFFAVRPEGSVSTLKIQRTERGDSAVYLCASSQDRNTEAFFGQGTRLTVV.

The CDR3 nucleotides are TGCGCCAGCAGCCAAAATTCGGGGGGCGAATACAATGAGCAGTTCTTC. It translates to CASSQNSGGEYNEQFF. The gene calls are TRBV4-3 and TRBJ2-1, with TRBD2 as a possible D gene (7 bases). Trimming removed 2 bases from V and 4 bases from J, with 15 bases in between. Germline V gene data show CDR1 as LGHNA and CDR2 as YSLEER. The CDR3 has 16 amino acids.

This clone was detected once. This chain uses TRBV7-2 with TRBJ2-6, with D unresolved. V lost 5 bases to trimming and J lost 0 bases, with 8 bases between them. Germline V gene lookup returns CDR1 SGHTA and CDR2 FQGNSA. CDR3 length equals 15 residues. The DNA of the CDR3 is TGTGCCAGCAGCCGTTCAAGCTCTGGGGCCAACGTCCTGACTTTC. Translation: CASSRSSSGANVLTF.

The chain joins TRBV6-1 to TRBJ1-1; no firm D call. This CDR3 spans 14 amino acids. Trimming removed 4 bases at V and 1 base at J, with 10 bases between. Germline CDR1 reads MNHNS; CDR2 reads SASEGT. The DNA of the CDR3 is TGTGCCAGCAGTGGACGGACGGGGAACACTGAAGCTTTCTTT. Protein: CASSGRTGNTEAFF.

The genes are TRBV4-2 and TRBJ2-2; D is uncertain. In germline, CDR1 is LGHNA, CDR2 YNFKEQ. This CDR3 region has 15 residues. V was pared by 1 base and J by 0 bases, with 6 bases between. Here the CDR3 DNA reads TGTGCCAGCAGCCAAGTAGGATCGAACACCGGGGAGCTGTTTTTT. As protein: CASSQVGSNTGELFF.

V gene TRBV5-1 combines with J gene TRBJ1-1; D ambiguous. The V gene's germline CDR1 is SGHRS and CDR2 YFSETQ. Trimming left V 2 bases short and J 3 bases short, with 5 bases between. The CDR3 runs to 12 residues. CDR3 nucleotides: TGCGCCAGCAGCTTTGGGGACACTGAAGCTTTCTTT. It specifies CASSFGDTEAFF.

This clone was found once. This chain links TRBV7-2 with TRBJ1-2; 10 nucleotides align to TRBD1. V lost 5 bases, J lost 14 bases, and 8 bases stayed unmatched. The CDR3 is 12 amino acids. Germline V gene lookup returns CDR1 SGHTA and CDR2 FQGNSA. Written as DNA, the CDR3 is TGTGCCAGCAGCACCGGGACAGGGGTTTTTACCTTC. Protein product: CASSTGTGVFTF.

This clone has a single count. The CDR3 loop is CASSKAGEKDTQYF. The CDR3 DNA reads as TGTGCCAGCAGCAAAGCGGGGGAAAAGGATACGCAGTATTTT. V gene TRBV7-9 combines with J gene TRBJ2-3; 8 bases fit TRBD2. CDR3 length equals 14 residues. The J segment lost 6 bases and the V segment lost 5 bases, leaving 7 bases of the junction unmatched. The V gene's germline CDR1 is SEHNR and CDR2 FQNEAQ (reference sequence).

The genes are TRBV5-1 and TRBJ1-2, with D possibly TRBD1 on 5 matching bases. CDR1 and CDR2 from the germline V gene are SGHRS and YFSETQ. Between the trimmed V and J ends, which lost 5 bases and 3 bases, there was a span of 11 bases. This CDR3 contains 13 residues. CDR3 bases: TGCGCCAGCAGGATGGGCAGGGACTATGGCTACACCTTC. Amino acids: CASRMGRDYGYTF.